This T cell receptor (beta chain) was documented in a study of OX40 agonist ivuxolimab in advanced cancers. Sequencing was performed with immunoSEQ multiplex PCR; in TCRdb, only in-frame clones are kept and a portion is missing. The sample yields some 140,000 clones, 75% to 95% seen once. Study-level results: Part of the nonresponder group also had normalized T-cell clonal expansion that was low.

The CDR3 is 17 residues long. Germline trimming cut 2 bases from V and 0 bases from J; bases unmatched to any gene: 7. CDR1 is SGHTA, CDR2 FQGNSA, per germline. A remark on this clone: Its antigen remains unidentified.

This TCR came from an adult with an advanced solid tumor such as melanoma, head and neck, liver or kidney cancer. Sequencing used CD4+ or CD8+ T cells sorted from blood, obtained in a trial of the OX40 agonist ivuxolimab. The chain has TRBV7-2 and TRBJ2-1, with TRBD2 matching over 7 bases. CDR3 sequence (DNA): TGTGCCAGCAGCTTATACATACTAGCGAGCTCCTACAATGAGCAGTTCTTC. Encoded protein: CASSLYILASSYNEQFF.